This T cell receptor (beta chain) was observed in a study of T cells after yellow fever vaccination. Generation of TCR cDNA used 5'RACE template switching (which added a universal primer site and UMIs). From the 5' RACE reads, TCRdb called clonotypes with MiXCR, one entry per CDR3 protein. The table includes about 220,000 distinct CDR3 sequences, 3% to 3.5% detected once. General observations from the study: Sorted repertoires could include abundant contaminating clonotypes from bulk cells.

This clonotype was observed at least ten times. Its antigen remains unidentified. This CDR3 is 16 amino acids long. Per the germline V gene, CDR1 is SGHRS and CDR2 is YFSETQ. Unmatched junction bases numbered 8, after V lost 4 bases and J lost 6 bases. Sequencing used CD4+ T cells sorted from PBMCs, obtained 10 days after the yellow fever booster vaccination. This rearrangement joins TRBV5-1 to TRBJ2-1; TRBD2 agrees at 12 bases. This sequence originates from a man aged 18 to 35 who received the YFV17D yellow fever vaccine. The CDR3: CASSPPSGGGSNEQFF. CDR3 coding DNA: TGCGCCAGCAGCCCCCCTAGCGGGGGGGGTAGCAATGAGCAGTTCTTC.